The rows below give T cell receptor beta chains drawn from one sample of a study of technical replicates of blood from a few donors. The method was immunoSEQ multiplex PCR; TCRdb's version includes in-frame clones alone and lacks a portion of them. The table shows some 80,000 clones, with approximately 95% occurring only once. The sample taken for sequencing was T cells isolated from PBMCs. These receptor sequences come from a human donor in good health. Each CDR3 is given with its conserved first and last residue. The D gene is left open where the match is weak. Clone size appears in some rows only: once, few, many, or a class for an expanded clone.

D gene: NA
J gene: TRBJ2-7
V gene: TRBV9
clone size: NA
CDR3 protein: CASSVGLAQTYEQYF
CDR3 DNA: TGTGCCAGCAGCGTAGGGCTAGCCCAGACCTACGAGCAGTACTTC

D gene: NA
J gene: TRBJ1-4
V gene: TRBV15
clone size: NA
CDR3 protein: CATSRAGLNEKLFF
CDR3 DNA: TGTGCCACCAGCAGAGCGGGTCTTAATGAAAAACTGTTTTTT

D gene: TRBD2
J gene: TRBJ2-1
V gene: TRBV5-6
clone size: NA
CDR3 protein: CASSLPLAGVNNEQFF
CDR3 DNA: TGTGCCAGCAGCTTGCCTTTGGCGGGAGTGAACAATGAGCAGTTCTTC

D gene: TRBD2
J gene: TRBJ2-5
V gene: TRBV4-2
clone size: NA
CDR3 protein: CASSPAGVAETQYF
CDR3 DNA: TGTGCCAGCAGCCCAGCGGGAGTGGCAGAGACCCAGTACTTC

D gene: NA
J gene: TRBJ2-1
V gene: TRBV15
clone size: NA
CDR3 protein: CATSEVGDNEQFF
CDR3 DNA: TGTGCCACCAGCGAAGTGGGAGACAATGAGCAGTTCTTC

D gene: NA
J gene: TRBJ2-2
V gene: TRBV28
clone size: NA
CDR3 protein: CASSRTGELFF
CDR3 DNA: TGTGCCAGCAGCCGGACCGGGGAGCTGTTTTTT

D gene: TRBD2
J gene: TRBJ2-1
V gene: TRBV4-2
clone size: NA
CDR3 protein: CASSRREGAYNEQFF
CDR3 DNA: TGTGCCAGCAGCCGAAGGGAGGGAGCCTACAATGAGCAGTTCTTC

D gene: NA
J gene: TRBJ2-5
V gene: TRBV27
clone size: NA
CDR3 protein: CASSFRGWETQYF
CDR3 DNA: TGTGCCAGCAGTTTCAGGGGCTGGGAGACCCAGTACTTC

D gene: NA
J gene: TRBJ1-2
V gene: TRBV19
clone size: NA
CDR3 protein: CASSRSFTRGYYGYTF
CDR3 DNA: TGTGCCAGTAGCCGGTCTTTCACTAGAGGATATTATGGCTACACCTTC

D gene: TRBD1
J gene: TRBJ1-1
V gene: TRBV6-1
clone size: NA
CDR3 protein: CASSDRQGMNTEAFF
CDR3 DNA: TGTGCCAGCAGTGATAGACAGGGCATGAACACTGAAGCTTTCTTT

D gene: NA
J gene: TRBJ2-5
V gene: TRBV9
clone size: NA
CDR3 protein: CASSSGAETQYF
CDR3 DNA: TGTGCCAGCAGCTCAGGGGCAGAGACCCAGTACTTC

D gene: TRBD2
J gene: TRBJ2-6
V gene: TRBV7-2
clone size: NA
CDR3 protein: CASSLDALAGTSGANVLTF
CDR3 DNA: TGTGCCAGCAGCTTAGACGCTCTAGCGGGCACTTCTGGGGCCAACGTCCTGACTTTC

D gene: NA
J gene: TRBJ2-7
V gene: TRBV30
clone size: NA
CDR3 protein: CAWSLSSSYEQYF
CDR3 DNA: TGTGCCTGGAGTTTGTCCAGCTCCTACGAGCAGTACTTC

D gene: TRBD2
J gene: TRBJ2-7
V gene: TRBV6-6
clone size: NA
CDR3 protein: CASSYSSGNYEQYF
CDR3 DNA: TGTGCCAGCAGTTACTCTAGCGGGAACTACGAGCAGTACTTC

D gene: NA
J gene: TRBJ2-3
V gene: TRBV11-2
clone size: NA
CDR3 protein: CASSEDYTDTQYF
CDR3 DNA: TGTGCCAGCAGCGAAGACTACACAGATACGCAGTATTTT

D gene: NA
J gene: TRBJ1-1
V gene: TRBV18
clone size: NA
CDR3 protein: CASSREGDTEAFF
CDR3 DNA: TGTGCCAGCTCACGGGAAGGGGACACTGAAGCTTTCTTT

D gene: NA
J gene: TRBJ2-3
V gene: TRBV28
clone size: NA
CDR3 protein: CASSSSWRDVTDTQYF
CDR3 DNA: TGTGCCAGCAGCTCCTCTTGGCGGGATGTCACAGATACGCAGTATTTT

D gene: NA
J gene: TRBJ2-3
V gene: TRBV13
clone size: NA
CDR3 protein: CASTITRWETDTQYF
CDR3 DNA: TGTGCCAGCACCATTACAAGGTGGGAGACAGATACGCAGTATTTT

D gene: NA
J gene: TRBJ1-5
V gene: TRBV5-6
clone size: once
CDR3 protein: CASSFLDQPQHF
CDR3 DNA: TGTGCCAGCAGCTTTTTAGATCAGCCCCAGCATTTT

D gene: TRBD1
J gene: TRBJ1-4
V gene: TRBV25-1
clone size: NA
CDR3 protein: CASSEDRGTSTNEKLFF
CDR3 DNA: TGTGCCAGCAGTGAAGACAGGGGCACATCAACTAATGAAAAACTGTTTTTT

D gene: TRBD2
J gene: TRBJ2-1
V gene: TRBV9
clone size: NA
CDR3 protein: CASSVGWRELNEQFF
CDR3 DNA: TGTGCCAGCAGCGTAGGGTGGCGGGAGTTGAATGAGCAGTTCTTC

D gene: NA
J gene: TRBJ1-2
V gene: TRBV9
clone size: NA
CDR3 protein: CASSEDGQGTYGYTF
CDR3 DNA: TGTGCCAGCAGCGAGGATGGCCAGGGGACCTATGGCTACACCTTC

D gene: NA
J gene: TRBJ1-3
V gene: TRBV28
clone size: NA
CDR3 protein: CASSQWGGTGNTIYF
CDR3 DNA: TGTGCCAGCAGCCAATGGGGGGGGACTGGAAACACCATATATTTT

D gene: NA
J gene: TRBJ2-5
V gene: TRBV9
clone size: NA
CDR3 protein: CASSVWGGGGTQETQYF
CDR3 DNA: TGTGCCAGCAGCGTATGGGGAGGGGGAGGAACACAAGAGACCCAGTACTTC

D gene: NA
J gene: TRBJ2-7
V gene: TRBV5-4
clone size: once
CDR3 protein: CASSLVPEAYEQYF
CDR3 DNA: TGTGCCAGCAGCTTGGTGCCAGAAGCCTACGAGCAGTACTTC

D gene: NA
J gene: TRBJ1-5
V gene: TRBV10-3
clone size: NA
CDR3 protein: CAISESQEYNQPQHF
CDR3 DNA: TGTGCCATCAGTGAGTCGCAAGAGTACAATCAGCCCCAGCATTTT

D gene: TRBD2
J gene: TRBJ2-7
V gene: TRBV6-1
clone size: once
CDR3 protein: CASRGLAGAYEQYF
CDR3 DNA: TGTGCCAGCAGGGGGCTAGCGGGGGCCTACGAGCAGTACTTC

D gene: TRBD2
J gene: TRBJ2-5
V gene: TRBV7-3
clone size: NA
CDR3 protein: CASSLWGRLAGIEETQYF
CDR3 DNA: TGTGCCAGCAGCTTATGGGGGAGACTAGCGGGAATAGAAGAGACCCAGTACTTC

D gene: TRBD1
J gene: TRBJ1-1
V gene: TRBV28
clone size: NA
CDR3 protein: CASSSPDRAEAFF
CDR3 DNA: TGTGCCAGCAGTTCACCCGACAGGGCTGAAGCTTTCTTT

D gene: TRBD1
J gene: TRBJ2-5
V gene: TRBV5-1
clone size: NA
CDR3 protein: CASAGTGLETQYF
CDR3 DNA: TGCGCCAGCGCCGGGACAGGGTTGGAGACCCAGTACTTC

D gene: NA
J gene: TRBJ2-7
V gene: TRBV27
clone size: NA
CDR3 protein: CASRQGYEQYF
CDR3 DNA: TGTGCCAGCAGACAGGGCTACGAGCAGTACTTC

D gene: NA
J gene: TRBJ1-2
V gene: TRBV7-2
clone size: NA
CDR3 protein: CASSLPRASYGYTF
CDR3 DNA: TGTGCCAGCAGCTTACCCAGGGCGAGCTATGGCTACACCTTC

D gene: NA
J gene: TRBJ1-1
V gene: TRBV7-6
clone size: NA
CDR3 protein: CASSQGLRNTEAFF
CDR3 DNA: TGTGCCAGCAGCCAGGGACTGAGGAACACTGAAGCTTTCTTT

D gene: NA
J gene: TRBJ1-2
V gene: TRBV5-1
clone size: NA
CDR3 protein: CASSFETGVYGYTF
CDR3 DNA: TGCGCCAGCAGCTTTGAGACAGGAGTTTATGGCTACACCTTC

D gene: TRBD1
J gene: TRBJ1-1
V gene: TRBV7-8
clone size: NA
CDR3 protein: CASSLTGDTEAFF
CDR3 DNA: TGTGCCAGCAGCCTGACAGGGGACACTGAAGCTTTCTTT

D gene: TRBD2
J gene: TRBJ2-5
V gene: TRBV30
clone size: once
CDR3 protein: CAWSWWGLAGRETQYF
CDR3 DNA: TGTGCCTGGAGTTGGTGGGGACTAGCGGGACGAGAGACCCAGTACTTC

D gene: TRBD2
J gene: TRBJ2-3
V gene: TRBV30
clone size: NA
CDR3 protein: CAWSNSGIFTDTQYF
CDR3 DNA: TGTGCCTGGAGTAACAGCGGGATATTCACAGATACGCAGTATTTT

D gene: NA
J gene: TRBJ2-7
V gene: TRBV6-5
clone size: NA
CDR3 protein: CASRGGLHEQYF
CDR3 DNA: TGTGCCAGCAGGGGGGGTTTGCACGAGCAGTACTTC

D gene: NA
J gene: TRBJ1-4
V gene: TRBV14
clone size: NA
CDR3 protein: CASSHPRALNEKLFF
CDR3 DNA: TGTGCCAGCAGCCATCCGCGGGCCCTAAATGAAAAACTGTTTTTT

D gene: NA
J gene: TRBJ2-1
V gene: TRBV25-1
clone size: NA
CDR3 protein: CASISEGPEVVGEQFF
CDR3 DNA: TGTGCCAGCATCTCCGAGGGCCCCGAGGTGGTGGGGGAGCAGTTCTTC